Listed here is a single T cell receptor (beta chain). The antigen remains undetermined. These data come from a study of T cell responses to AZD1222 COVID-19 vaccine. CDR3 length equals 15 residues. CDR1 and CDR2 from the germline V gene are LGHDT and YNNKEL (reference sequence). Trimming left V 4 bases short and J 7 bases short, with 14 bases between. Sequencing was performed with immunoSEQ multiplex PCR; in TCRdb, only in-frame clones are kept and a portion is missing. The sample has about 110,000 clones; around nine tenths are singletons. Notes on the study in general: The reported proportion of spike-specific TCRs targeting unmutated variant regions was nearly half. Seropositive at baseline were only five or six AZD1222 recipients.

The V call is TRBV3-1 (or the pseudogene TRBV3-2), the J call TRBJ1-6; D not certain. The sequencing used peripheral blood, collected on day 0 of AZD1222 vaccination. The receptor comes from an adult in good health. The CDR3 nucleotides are TGTGCCAGCAGCCCCCGACCAGACTTCAATTCACCCCTCCACTTT. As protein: CASSPRPDFNSPLHF.